This T cell receptor beta chain emerged from a study of blood T cell repertoires in COVID-19 (dated by TCRdb to about 2020). For the wider study: The collaborator samples originated in the United States, Italy and Spain and spanned the acute and convalescent phases of COVID-19. The prospective study material was composed of cDNA or gDNA derived from T cells, B-cell-depleted T cells, or PBMCs. The dataset comprised deeply sampled blood TCRbeta repertoires from subjects exposed to, actively infected with, or recovered from COVID-19. The repertoires were made available in a free public database intended to serve as a resource for research on the immune response to SARS-CoV-2. The samples were drawn from the first 160 participants of the ongoing ImmuneRACE study and from more than 1,000 subjects provided by 6 global collaborators. Nearly every sample came with metadata listing a de-identified subject ID, COVID-19 status, age in years and sex. Where HLA class I and class II types were available, the types were taken from metadata supplied by the sample provider, not from assay-based typing.

A note on this clone: What this receptor recognizes is not known. No clone much larger than this one lies a single base away; base qualities are absent.

On the study overall, not on this receptor specifically: Clinical and demographic metadata were provided uncurated, with the amount varying by source and participant.

Collaborating institutions collected whole blood in K2EDTA tubes following their own protocols. Collaborator samples were shipped for TCRbeta analysis as frozen whole blood, isolated PBMCs, or DNA extracted from either sample type. From the germline V gene (reference sequence), CDR1 is SGHKS and CDR2 is YYEKEE. The CDR3 has 14 amino acids, counting the end cysteine and phenylalanine. Only the CDR3 portion is preserved as DNA: 42 bases, with reading frame beginning at the first base. Between the V and J ends, shortened by 4 bases and 3 bases respectively, the junction contains 13 bases. The immunoSEQ Assay, a bias-controlled multiplex PCR, was used to amplify TCRbeta CDR3 regions from genomic DNA. In the authors' own workflow: Within the assay, amplification of reference gene primers was used to estimate how many nucleated cells each sample contained. Sequence reads were collapsed and filtered to measure the absolute abundance of every unique TCRbeta CDR3 rearrangement. For each sample, productive Simpson clonality was calculated as the square root of Simpson's diversity index over productive rearrangements. The table was pulled from immuneACCESS by TCRdb, which kept in-frame rearrangements only. Such tables lose some clones; where checked, under half of the loss comes from unresolved V genes, and the rest has no known cause. V, J and clone size are those of that table, while D and trimming were read from the DNA. Across this sample there are some 370,000 clones, with roughly 90% seen only once. Together, the top ten hold roughly 1.2% of the sample.

This TCR was recovered from a man between 40 and 49 years old with acute or convalescent COVID-19. The V gene is TRBV5-5 and the J gene is TRBJ1-2, with a weak D call of TRBD1 (6 bases match). The specimen was peripheral blood. The DNA sequence is given as TGTGCCAGCAGCGAAGCGAGGACAGACTATGGCTACACCTTC. This yields the protein CASSEARTDYGYTF.